The sequence of this T cell receptor beta chain was determined in a study of CXCR3-negative and CXCR3-positive naive CD8 T cells. Findings and caveats of the study: More hydrophobic TRB CDR3s were found in CXCR3-positive naive cells than in CXCR3-negative naive cells. Memory cells showed distinct TRBV-TRBJ patterns, while the two naive subsets matched.

Germline V gives CDR1 LGHDT, CDR2 YNNKEL (reference sequence). This CDR3 has 13 residues. As for this clonotype: Its antigen remains unknown.

TRB cDNA libraries were made by UMI-labeled 5' RACE. TCRdb reanalyzed the 5' RACE reads and collapses them to one entry per CDR3 protein, without DNA. The listing contains fewer than 55,000 distinct CDR3 sequences. The specimen sequenced was naive CXCR3- CD8+ T cells from blood. Subset: CD45RO-CCR7+CD27+CD95- naive CD8+ T cells lacking CXCR3 (TNR3-). The sequence came from a human donor in good health. Some clones in this sample may be carry-over from other donors' samples. The chain couples TRBV3-1 to TRBJ2-5. CDR3: CASSQAGGETQYF.